One and the same sample provided the 10 T cell receptor beta chains below, sequenced in a study of cytomegalovirus exposure and HLA in healthy donors. Method: immunoSEQ multiplex PCR; TCRdb's copy keeps in-frame clones and lacks some. The table records about 120,000 clones, 95% to 97% of them present only once. The sequenced material came from PBMCs. These receptors were taken from a young man in good health and CMV-seronegative.

The V and J genes are TRBV18 and TRBJ1-1; maybe TRBD1 (5 bases). The germline gives CDR1 KGHSH, CDR2 LQKENI. The CDR3 covers 13 residues. The V end was cut by 6 bases, the J end by 6 bases, with 14 bases between. In DNA form, the CDR3 reads TGTGCCAGCTCTCCGGATAGACAGTCTGAAGCTTTCTTT. It specifies CASSPDRQSEAFF.

This clone was seen once. This rearrangement joins TRBV7-2 to TRBJ2-1, with TRBD1 as a possible D gene (6 bases). The germline V gene has CDR1 SGHTA and CDR2 FQGNSA. Trimming shortened V by 5 bases and J by 0 bases, and 14 bases separated the two germline ends. The CDR3 is 16 amino acids. The CDR3, as DNA: TGTGCCAGCAGCGCGTGGACAGAAAGCTCCTACAATGAGCAGTTCTTC. It encodes CASSAWTESSYNEQFF. The variable domain in full, completed from reference TRBV7-2 and TRBJ2-1, reads GAGVSQSPSNKVTEKGKDVELRCDPISGHTALYWYRQSLGQGLEFLIYFQGNSAPDKSGLPSDRFSAERTGGSVSTLTIQRTQQEDSAVYLCASSAWTESSYNEQFFGPGTRLTVL.

The V gene is TRBV9, the J gene TRBJ2-2; D gene ambiguous. CDR1 is SGDLS and CDR2 is YYNGEE in the germline V gene. CDR3 size: 13 residues. Trimming stripped 0 bases from V and 7 bases from J, with 7 bases between. CDR3 region: CASSVEPDGELFF. In DNA, the CDR3 is TGTGCCAGCAGCGTAGAGCCCGACGGGGAGCTGTTTTTT.

J is TRBJ2-7 and V is TRBV7-2; no clear D. CDR3 length: 12 residues. V was cut by 5 bases and J by 6 bases, with 11 bases left in between. In germline, CDR1 is SGHTA, CDR2 FQGNSA. CDR3: CASSPQMSEQYF. As DNA, the CDR3 is TGTGCCAGCAGCCCCCAAATGAGCGAGCAGTACTTC. Filled out from reference TRBV7-2 and TRBJ2-7, the complete variable domain reads GAGVSQSPSNKVTEKGKDVELRCDPISGHTALYWYRQSLGQGLEFLIYFQGNSAPDKSGLPSDRFSAERTGGSVSTLTIQRTQQEDSAVYLCASSPQMSEQYFGPGTRLTVT.

The chain couples TRBV5-6 to TRBJ1-3; 9 bases are shared with TRBD1. This CDR3 contains 15 residues. Germline-derived CDR1 and CDR2 are SGHDT and YYEEEE. With 5 bases clipped from V and 4 bases from J, the junction kept 7 bases outside the gene matches. The CDR3 region is CASSSDRGAGNTIYF. CDR3 nucleotides: TGTGCCAGCAGTTCGGACAGGGGAGCCGGAAACACCATATATTTT.

The V and J genes are TRBV6-5 and TRBJ1-1, with D tentatively TRBD1 (6 bases). CDR1 is MNHEY and CDR2 is SVGAGI in the germline V gene. V lost 1 base and J 3 bases, leaving 12 bases between the germline ends. The CDR3 is 15 residues long. Written as DNA, the CDR3 is TGTGCCAGCAGTTACTTACAGGGCCACCACACTGAAGCTTTCTTT. Translated: CASSYLQGHHTEAFF.

The rearrangement links TRBV19 to TRBJ2-2, with D possibly TRBD2 on 5 matching bases. Trimming pared 0 bases from V and 1 base from J, leaving 12 bases between. CDR1 and CDR2 (germline): LNHDA, SQIVND (reference sequence). The CDR3 totals 17 residues. CDR3 residues: CASSIDPAGGNTGELFF. CDR3 DNA: TGTGCCAGTAGTATAGATCCCGCGGGCGGGAACACCGGGGAGCTGTTTTTT.

The genes are TRBV9 and TRBJ1-2; 9 nucleotides match TRBD1. Germline V gene sequence: CDR1 SGDLS, CDR2 YYNGEE. Trimming took 4 bases from V and 2 from J; bases not matched to a gene: 15. The CDR3 has 18 residues. Here the CDR3 DNA reads TGTGCCAGCAGCAACCAATTCGGACAGGGGAGAAAGAACTATGGCTACACCTTC. This sequence encodes CASSNQFGQGRKNYGYTF.

The V gene is TRBV4-2, the J gene TRBJ1-5; weak D call: TRBD1 (5 bases). This CDR3 spans 15 amino acids. Trimming pared 1 base from V and 6 bases from J, leaving 13 bases between. From germline, CDR1 is LGHNA and CDR2 YNFKEQ. The CDR3 loop is CASSQGEGRGQPQHF. In DNA, the CDR3 is TGTGCCAGCAGCCAAGGAGAAGGGAGGGGTCAGCCCCAGCATTTT.

The rearrangement uses TRBV4-3 and TRBJ2-1, with 10 bases aligning to TRBD2. The CDR3 runs to 18 residues. The V and J ends lost 1 base and 1 base, in that order; junction bases with no gene match: 7. Per germline, CDR1 LGHNA and CDR2 YSLEER. In nucleotides, the CDR3 is TGCGCCAGCAGCCAAGTTTACGCTAGCGGGAGATCCTACAATGAGCAGTTCTTC. Residues: CASSQVYASGRSYNEQFF.